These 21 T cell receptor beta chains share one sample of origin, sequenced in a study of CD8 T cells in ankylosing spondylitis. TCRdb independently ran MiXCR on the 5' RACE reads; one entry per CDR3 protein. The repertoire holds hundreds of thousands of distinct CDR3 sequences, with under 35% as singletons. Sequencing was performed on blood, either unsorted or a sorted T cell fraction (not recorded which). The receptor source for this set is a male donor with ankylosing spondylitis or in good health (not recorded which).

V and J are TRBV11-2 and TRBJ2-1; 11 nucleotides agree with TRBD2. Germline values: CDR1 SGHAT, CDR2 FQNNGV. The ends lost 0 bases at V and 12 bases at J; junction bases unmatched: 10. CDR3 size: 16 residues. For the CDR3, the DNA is TGTGCCAGCAGCTTAGAACTAGCGGGGGCCGAGGGGGGGCAGTTCTTC. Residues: CASSLELAGAEGGQFF.

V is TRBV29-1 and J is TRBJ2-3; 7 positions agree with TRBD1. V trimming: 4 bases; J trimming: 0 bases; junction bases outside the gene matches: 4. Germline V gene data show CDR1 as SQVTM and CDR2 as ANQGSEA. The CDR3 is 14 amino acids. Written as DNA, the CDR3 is TGCAGCGTTGTGAAGGGACAGAGCACAGATACGCAGTATTTT. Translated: CSVVKGQSTDTQYF.

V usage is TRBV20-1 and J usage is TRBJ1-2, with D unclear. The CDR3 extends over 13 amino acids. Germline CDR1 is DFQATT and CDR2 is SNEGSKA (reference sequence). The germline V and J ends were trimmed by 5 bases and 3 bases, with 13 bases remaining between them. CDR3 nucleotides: TGCAGTGCTCGACCAAGGGCGTACTATGGCTACACCTTC. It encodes CSARPRAYYGYTF.

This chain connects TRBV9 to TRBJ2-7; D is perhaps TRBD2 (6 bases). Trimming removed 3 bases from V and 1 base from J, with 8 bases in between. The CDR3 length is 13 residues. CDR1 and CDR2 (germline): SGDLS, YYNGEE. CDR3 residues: CASSAGLSYEQYF. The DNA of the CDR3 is TGTGCCAGCAGCGCGGGACTTTCCTACGAGCAGTACTTC.

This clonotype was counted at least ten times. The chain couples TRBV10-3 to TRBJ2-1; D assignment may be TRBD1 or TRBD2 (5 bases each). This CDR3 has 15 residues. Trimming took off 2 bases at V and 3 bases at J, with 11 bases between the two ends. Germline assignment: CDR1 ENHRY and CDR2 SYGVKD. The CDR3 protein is CAISEGVGVYNEQFF. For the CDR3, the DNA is TGTGCCATCAGTGAGGGGGTGGGGGTCTACAATGAGCAGTTCTTC.

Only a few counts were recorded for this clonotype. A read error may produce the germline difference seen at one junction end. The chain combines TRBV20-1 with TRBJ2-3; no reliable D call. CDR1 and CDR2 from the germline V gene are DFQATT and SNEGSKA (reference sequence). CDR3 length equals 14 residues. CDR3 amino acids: CSAGESDHTDTQYF. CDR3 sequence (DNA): TGCAGTGCTGGAGAGTCGGACCACACAGATACGCAGTATTTT.

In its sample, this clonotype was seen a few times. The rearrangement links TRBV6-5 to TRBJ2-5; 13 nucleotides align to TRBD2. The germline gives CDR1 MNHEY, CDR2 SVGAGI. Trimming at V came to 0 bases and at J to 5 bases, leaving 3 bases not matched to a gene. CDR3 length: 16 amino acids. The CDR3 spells CASSYSGGLAGETQYF. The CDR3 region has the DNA TGTGCCAGCAGTTACTCGGGGGGACTAGCGGGGGAGACCCAGTACTTC.

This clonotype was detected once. CDR3 region: CASSASWGENTEAFF. The CDR3 nucleotides are TGTGCCAGCAGTGCTTCCTGGGGTGAGAACACTGAAGCTTTCTTT. The chain couples TRBV6-1 to TRBJ1-1; no reliable D call. The CDR3 sequence is 15 residues long. Trimming took 4 bases from V and 1 from J, leaving 13 bases between them. Germline loops: CDR1 MNHNS, CDR2 SASEGT.

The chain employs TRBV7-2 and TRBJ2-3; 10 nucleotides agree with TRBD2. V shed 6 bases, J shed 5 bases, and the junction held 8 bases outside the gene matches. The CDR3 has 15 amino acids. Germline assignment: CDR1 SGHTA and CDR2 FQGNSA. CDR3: CASRPSGGARDTQYF. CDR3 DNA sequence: TGTGCCAGCAGACCGAGCGGGGGGGCCCGAGATACGCAGTATTTT.

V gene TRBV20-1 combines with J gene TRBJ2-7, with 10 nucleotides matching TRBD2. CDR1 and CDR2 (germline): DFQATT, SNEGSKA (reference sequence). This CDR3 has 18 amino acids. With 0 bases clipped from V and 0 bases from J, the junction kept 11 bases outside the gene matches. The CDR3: CSARDWRLAGATSYEQYF. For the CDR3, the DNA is TGCAGTGCTAGAGATTGGCGGCTAGCGGGGGCGACCTCCTACGAGCAGTACTTC.

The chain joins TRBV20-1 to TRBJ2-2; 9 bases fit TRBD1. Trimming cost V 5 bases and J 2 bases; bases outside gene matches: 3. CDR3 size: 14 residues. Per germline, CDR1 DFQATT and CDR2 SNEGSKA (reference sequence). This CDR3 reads CSAPGQGNTGELFF. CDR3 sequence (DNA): TGCAGTGCTCCGGGACAGGGTAACACCGGGGAGCTGTTTTTT.

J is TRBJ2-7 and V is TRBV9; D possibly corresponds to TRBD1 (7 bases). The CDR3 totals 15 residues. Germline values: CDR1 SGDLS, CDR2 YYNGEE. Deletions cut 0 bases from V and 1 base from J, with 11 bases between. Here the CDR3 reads CASSVEQGGSYEQYF. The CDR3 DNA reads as TGTGCCAGCAGCGTAGAGCAGGGGGGTTCCTACGAGCAGTACTTC.

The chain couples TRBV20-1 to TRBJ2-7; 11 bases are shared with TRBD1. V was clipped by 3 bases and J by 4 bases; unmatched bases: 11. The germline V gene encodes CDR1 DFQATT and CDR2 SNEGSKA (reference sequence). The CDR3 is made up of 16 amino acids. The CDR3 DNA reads TGCAGTGCTAGGGACGGGACAGGGGGTCTCCTTTACGAGCAGTACTTC. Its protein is CSARDGTGGLLYEQYF.

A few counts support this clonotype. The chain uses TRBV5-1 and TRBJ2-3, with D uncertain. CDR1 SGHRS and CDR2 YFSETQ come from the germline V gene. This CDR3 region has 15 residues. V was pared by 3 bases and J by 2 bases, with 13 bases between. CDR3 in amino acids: CASSSTPDSTDTQYF. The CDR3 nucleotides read TGCGCCAGCAGCTCGACCCCAGACTCCACAGATACGCAGTATTTT.

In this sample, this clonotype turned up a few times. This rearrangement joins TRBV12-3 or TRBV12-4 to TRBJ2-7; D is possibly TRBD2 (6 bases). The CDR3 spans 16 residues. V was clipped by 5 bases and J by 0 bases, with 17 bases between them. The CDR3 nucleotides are TGTGCCAGCAGTCCCGCCGGCGGGGTAAGCTCCTACGAGCAGTACTTC. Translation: CASSPAGGVSSYEQYF.

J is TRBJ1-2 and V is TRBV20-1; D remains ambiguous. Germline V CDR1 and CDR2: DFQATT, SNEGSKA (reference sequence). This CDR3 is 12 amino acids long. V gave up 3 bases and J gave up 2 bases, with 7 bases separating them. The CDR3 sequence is CSARPENYGYTF. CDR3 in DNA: TGCAGTGCTAGGCCGGAGAACTATGGCTACACCTTC.

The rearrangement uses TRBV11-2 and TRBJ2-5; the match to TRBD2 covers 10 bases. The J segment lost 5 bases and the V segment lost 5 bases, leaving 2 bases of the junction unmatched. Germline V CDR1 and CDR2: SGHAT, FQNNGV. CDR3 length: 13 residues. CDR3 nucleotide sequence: TGTGCCAGCAGCACGACTAGCGGGGAGACCCAGTACTTC. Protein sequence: CASSTTSGETQYF.

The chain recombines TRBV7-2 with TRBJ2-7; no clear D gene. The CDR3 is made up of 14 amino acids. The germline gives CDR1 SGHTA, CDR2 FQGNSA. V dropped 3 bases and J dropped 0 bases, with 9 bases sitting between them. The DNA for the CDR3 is TGTGCCAGCAGCTTGATTCTGGGCTCCTACGAGCAGTACTTC. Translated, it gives CASSLILGSYEQYF.

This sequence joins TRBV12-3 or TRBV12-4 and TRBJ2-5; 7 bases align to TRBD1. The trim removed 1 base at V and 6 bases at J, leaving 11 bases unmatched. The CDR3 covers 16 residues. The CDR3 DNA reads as TGTGCCAGCAGTTTAGGGGACAGTTCGTATATGAAGACCCAGTACTTC. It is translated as CASSLGDSSYMKTQYF.

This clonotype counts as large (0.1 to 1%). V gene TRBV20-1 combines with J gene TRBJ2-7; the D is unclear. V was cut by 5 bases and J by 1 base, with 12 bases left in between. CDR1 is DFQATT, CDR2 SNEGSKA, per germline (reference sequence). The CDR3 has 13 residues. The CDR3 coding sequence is TGCAGTGCTTACCCGACAAATTCCTACGAGCAGTACTTC. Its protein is CSAYPTNSYEQYF.

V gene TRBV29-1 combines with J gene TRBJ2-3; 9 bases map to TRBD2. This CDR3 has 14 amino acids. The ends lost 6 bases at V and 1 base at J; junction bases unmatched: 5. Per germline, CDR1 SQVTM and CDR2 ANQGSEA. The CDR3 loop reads CSVAIAGGTDTQYF. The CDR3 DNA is TGCAGCGTGGCGATAGCGGGGGGCACAGATACGCAGTATTTT.